The 19 T cell receptor beta chains listed next were all sequenced from one sample in a study of shared clonotypes between healthy human individuals. Using immunoSEQ multiplex PCR, the repertoire was profiled, and TCRdb retains in-frame clones only, with some absent. The repertoire consists of 640,000 or so clones, with more than 70% occurring once and the leading ten covering 1.8%. Material for sequencing was memory CD4+ T cells sorted from blood. Subset denoted: CD45RA-negative fraction. Receptors originate from a woman in her 30s in good health.

A single count supports this clone. The chain joins TRBV11-2 to TRBJ2-3; D call uncertain. Germline V gene data show CDR1 as SGHAT and CDR2 as FQNNGV. Trimming pared 5 bases from V and 4 bases from J, leaving 7 bases between. The length of the CDR3 is 12 residues. CDR3 nucleotides: TGTGCCAGCAGCGTGTACGCAGATACGCAGTATTTT. Translating it yields CASSVYADTQYF.

The V and J genes are TRBV19 and TRBJ2-7; 15 nucleotides align to TRBD2. CDR1 is LNHDA, CDR2 SQIVND, per germline (reference sequence). The trim removed 5 bases at V and 0 bases at J, leaving 2 bases unmatched. CDR3 length: 16 amino acids. CDR3 residues: CASSRTSGRASYEQYF. The CDR3 DNA reads as TGTGCCAGTAGTCGGACTAGCGGGAGGGCCTCCTACGAGCAGTACTTC.

About this clone itself: The sample contains more than one DNA sequence encoding this CDR3. The chain employs TRBV5-1 and TRBJ2-5; D is unclear. With 4 bases removed from V and 2 bases from J, the gap between germline ends came to 3 bases. CDR1 is SGHRS, CDR2 YFSETQ, per germline. The CDR3 has 11 residues. In DNA, the CDR3 is TGCGCCAGCAGCATACAAGAGACCCAGTACTTC. Translation: CASSIQETQYF. Full variable domain (rest looked up from reference TRBV5-1 and TRBJ2-5): KAGVTQTPRYLIKTRGQQVTLSCSPISGHRSVSWYQQTPGQGLQFLFEYFSETQRNKGNFPGRFSGRQFSNSRSEMNVSTLELGDSALYLCASSIQETQYFGPGTRLLVL.

This chain uses TRBV28 with TRBJ1-5, with 11 bases identical to TRBD1. The CDR3 covers 15 residues. From germline, CDR1 is MDHEN and CDR2 SYDVKM. V was clipped by 8 bases and J by 6 bases; unmatched bases: 9. CDR3 in amino acids: CASGPTGTGGQPQHF. Written as DNA, the CDR3 is TGTGCCAGCGGCCCCACCGGGACAGGGGGTCAGCCCCAGCATTTT.

V is TRBV15 and J is TRBJ2-5; D unclear. The CDR3 loop spans 13 amino acids. Germline V gene data show CDR1 as LNHNV and CDR2 as YYDKDF (reference sequence). V lost 2 bases and J lost 6, with 10 bases in between. CDR3 nucleotide sequence: TGTGCCACCAGCAGACCTGCTGGGAAGACCCAGTACTTC. This codes for CATSRPAGKTQYF.

Comments on this clone: This specimen includes other DNA sequences encoding the same CDR3. The rearrangement links TRBV19 to TRBJ2-7; D is uncertain. Looked up from germline, CDR1 is LNHDA and CDR2 is SQIVND (reference sequence). Between the trimmed V and J ends, which lost 4 bases and 3 bases, there was a span of 1 base. The CDR3 is 10 amino acids. The CDR3 spells CASSSYEQYF. CDR3 nucleotides: TGTGCCAGTAGTAGCTACGAGCAGTACTTC.

This clone was counted a single time. This chain connects TRBV19 to TRBJ1-5, with D uncertain. Germline CDR1 reads LNHDA; CDR2 reads SQIVND (reference sequence). This CDR3 has 16 residues. V lost 0 bases, J lost 4 bases, and 13 bases lay in between. The CDR3 DNA reads TGTGCCAGTAGTATAGAGGCCGGAATTGGGAATCAGCCCCAGCATTTT. As protein: CASSIEAGIGNQPQHF. Full variable domain (outside the CDR3, taken from reference TRBV19 and TRBJ1-5): DGGITQSPKYLFRKEGQNVTLSCEQNLNHDAMYWYRQDPGQGLRLIYYSQIVNDFQKGDIAEGYSVSREKKESFPLTVTSAQKNPTAFYLCASSIEAGIGNQPQHFGDGTRLSIL.

Ten or more counts support this clone. The chain is built from TRBV14 and TRBJ2-3; D gene unclear. The CDR3 length is 15 residues. The germline CDR1 and CDR2 sequences are SGHDN and FVKESK. Trimming took off 4 bases at V and 0 bases at J, with 11 bases between the two ends. CDR3 nucleotide sequence: TGTGCCAGCAGCCTCCACGGCAGTAGCACAGATACGCAGTATTTT. Encoded protein: CASSLHGSSTDTQYF.

This chain links TRBV6-5 with TRBJ1-3; D unclear. Trimming removed 3 bases from V and 0 bases from J, with 12 bases in between. In germline, CDR1 is MNHEY, CDR2 SVGAGI. The length of the CDR3 is 16 residues. The CDR3 nucleotides read TGTGCCAGCAGTTATTGGCAGGAAAGCTCTGGAAACACCATATATTTT. Residues: CASSYWQESSGNTIYF.

The chain uses TRBV18 and TRBJ2-1, with 7 positions matching TRBD1. Trimming cost V 2 bases and J 6 bases; bases outside gene matches: 1. Germline lookup yields CDR1 KGHSH and CDR2 LQKENI. The CDR3 spans 13 residues. Written as DNA, the CDR3 is TGTGCCAGCTCACCAGACAGGGCCAATGAGCAGTTCTTC. It codes for CASSPDRANEQFF.

This clone was observed a handful of times. In the same sample, other DNA sequences code for this CDR3. This chain connects TRBV10-3 to TRBJ2-5; tentative D call: TRBD1 (6 bases). Trimming removed 4 bases at V and 1 base at J, with 7 bases between. The CDR3 has 13 amino acids. Per the germline V gene, CDR1 is ENHRY and CDR2 is SYGVKD. The DNA for the CDR3 is TGTGCCATCAGTGGGACAGCCCAAGAGACCCAGTACTTC. Its protein is CAISGTAQETQYF.

The chain joins TRBV25-1 to TRBJ1-2; 8 nucleotides agree with TRBD1. Germline V gene sequence: CDR1 MGHDK, CDR2 SYGVNS. The V and J ends lost 4 bases and 8 bases, in that order; junction bases with no gene match: 12. The CDR3 extends over 15 amino acids. The CDR3 loop is CASSGSWTGSSGYTF. DNA for the CDR3: TGTGCCAGCAGTGGGAGCTGGACAGGGTCTTCGGGCTACACCTTC.

The rearrangement uses TRBV2 and TRBJ1-1; 8 nucleotides line up with TRBD1. With V trimmed by 5 bases and J by 3 bases, 5 bases remained unmatched. The CDR3 totals 14 residues. Per germline, CDR1 SNHLY and CDR2 FYNNEI. CDR3 region: CASSPQGGHTEAFF. CDR3 DNA sequence: TGTGCCAGCAGTCCACAGGGGGGGCACACTGAAGCTTTCTTT.

The rearrangement joins TRBV2 to TRBJ2-2; the match to TRBD1 covers 9 bases. This CDR3 spans 15 amino acids. V lost 6 bases and J lost 3; bases outside the gene matches: 5. Germline CDR1 SNHLY, CDR2 FYNNEI. DNA of the CDR3: TGTGCCAGCAGCCTGAGACAGGGGGACACCGGGGAGCTGTTTTTT. Amino acids: CASSLRQGDTGELFF.

The CDR3 protein is CASSLTQAGFFGYTF. CDR3 bases: TGCGCCAGCAGCTTGACACAGGCGGGATTTTTTGGCTACACCTTC. V gene TRBV5-1 combines with J gene TRBJ1-2, with a weak D call TRBD1 (5 bases). The V gene lost 1 base and the J gene lost 7 bases, with 17 bases spanning the gap. Germline values: CDR1 SGHRS, CDR2 YFSETQ. The CDR3 spans 15 residues.

V is TRBV5-1 and J is TRBJ2-3; a weak D match, TRBD2 (5 bases). Trimming shortened V by 0 bases and J by 6 bases, and 17 bases separated the two germline ends. CDR1 and CDR2 from the germline V gene are SGHRS and YFSETQ. This CDR3 has 16 amino acids. CDR3 in DNA: TGCGCCAGCAGCTTGGCCCTCGGGGTCGAAGCGGATACGCAGTATTTT. Its protein is CASSLALGVEADTQYF.

The V call is TRBV29-1, the J call TRBJ2-5; the D is unclear. Trimming cost V 2 bases and J 1 base, with 5 bases left between them. Germline loops: CDR1 SQVTM, CDR2 ANQGSEA. This CDR3 has 12 residues. CDR3 protein: CSVEHPQETQYF. The CDR3 DNA sequence: TGCAGCGTTGAACACCCCCAAGAGACCCAGTACTTC.

This clone was counted once. The chain joins TRBV5-6 to TRBJ2-2; D possibly uses TRBD1 or TRBD2 (5 bases each). The CDR3 spans 16 residues. Trimming left V 2 bases short and J 5 bases short, with 16 bases between. CDR1 and CDR2 (germline): SGHDT, YYEEEE. The CDR3 protein is CASSFPRDEGTGELFF. The DNA of the CDR3 is TGTGCCAGCAGCTTCCCCCGGGACGAGGGAACCGGGGAGCTGTTTTTT. The full variable domain, rest sourced from reference TRBV5-6 and TRBJ2-2, is DAGVTQSPTHLIKTRGQQVTLRCSPKSGHDTVSWYQQALGQGPQFIFQYYEEEERQRGNFPDRFSGHQFPNYSSELNVNALLLGDSALYLCASSFPRDEGTGELFFGEGSRLTVL.

This chain links TRBV19 with TRBJ2-2; D possibly corresponds to TRBD1 (6 bases). The CDR3 has 18 residues. Trimming stripped 5 bases from V and 5 bases from J, with 24 bases between. The germline CDR1 and CDR2 sequences are LNHDA and SQIVND (reference sequence). This CDR3 is CASSLVHRDNRETGELFF. In DNA form, the CDR3 reads TGTGCCAGTAGTCTCGTTCATCGGGATAACAGGGAAACCGGGGAGCTGTTTTTT.